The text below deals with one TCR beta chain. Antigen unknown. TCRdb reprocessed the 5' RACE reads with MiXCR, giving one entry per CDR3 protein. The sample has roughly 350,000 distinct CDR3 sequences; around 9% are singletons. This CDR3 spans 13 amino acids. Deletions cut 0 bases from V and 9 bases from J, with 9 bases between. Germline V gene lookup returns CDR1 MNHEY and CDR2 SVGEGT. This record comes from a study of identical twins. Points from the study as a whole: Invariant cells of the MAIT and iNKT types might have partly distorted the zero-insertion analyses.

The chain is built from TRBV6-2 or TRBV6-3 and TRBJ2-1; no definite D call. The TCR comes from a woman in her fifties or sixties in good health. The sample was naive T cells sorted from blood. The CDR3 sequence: CASSYSKVVEQFF. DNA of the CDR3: TGTGCCAGCAGTTACTCGAAGGTGGTTGAGCAGTTCTTC.